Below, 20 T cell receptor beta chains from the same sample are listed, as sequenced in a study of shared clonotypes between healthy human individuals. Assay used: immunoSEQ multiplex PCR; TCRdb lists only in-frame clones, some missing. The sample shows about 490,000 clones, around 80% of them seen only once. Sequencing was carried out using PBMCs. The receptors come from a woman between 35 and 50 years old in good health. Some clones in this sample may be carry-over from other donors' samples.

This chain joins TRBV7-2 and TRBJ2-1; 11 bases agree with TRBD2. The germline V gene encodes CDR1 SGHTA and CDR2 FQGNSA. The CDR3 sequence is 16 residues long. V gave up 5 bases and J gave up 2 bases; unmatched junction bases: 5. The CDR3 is CASSISGRGPYNEQFF. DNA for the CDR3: TGTGCCAGCAGCATTAGCGGGAGGGGGCCCTACAATGAGCAGTTCTTC.

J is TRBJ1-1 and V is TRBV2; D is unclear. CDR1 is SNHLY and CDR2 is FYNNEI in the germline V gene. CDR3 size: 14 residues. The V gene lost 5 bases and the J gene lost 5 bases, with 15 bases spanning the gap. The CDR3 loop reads CASSSDGRTTEAFF. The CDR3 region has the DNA TGTGCCAGCAGTTCAGACGGGCGAACGACTGAAGCTTTCTTT.

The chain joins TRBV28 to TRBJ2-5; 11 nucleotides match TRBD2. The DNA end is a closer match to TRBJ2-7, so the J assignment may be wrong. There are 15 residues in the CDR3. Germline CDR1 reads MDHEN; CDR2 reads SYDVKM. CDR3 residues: CASRPVLAGVYEQYF. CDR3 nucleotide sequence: TGTGCCAGCAGGCCGGTACTAGCGGGAGTCTACGAGCAGTACTTC.

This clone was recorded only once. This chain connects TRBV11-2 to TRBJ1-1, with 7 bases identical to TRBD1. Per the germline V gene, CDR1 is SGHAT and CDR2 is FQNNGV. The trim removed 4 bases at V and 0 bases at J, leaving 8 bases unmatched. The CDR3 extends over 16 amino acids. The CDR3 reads CASSSPSQGLNTEAFF. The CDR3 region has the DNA TGTGCCAGCAGCTCCCCGTCACAGGGGTTGAACACTGAAGCTTTCTTT.

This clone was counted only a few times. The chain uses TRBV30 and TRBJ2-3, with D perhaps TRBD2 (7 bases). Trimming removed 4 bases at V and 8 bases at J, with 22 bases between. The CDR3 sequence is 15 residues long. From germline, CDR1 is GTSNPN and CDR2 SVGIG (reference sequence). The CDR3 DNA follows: TGTGCCTGGATAATTGCGGATGGGGGGGCGCGTACGCAGTATTTT. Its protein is CAWIIADGGARTQYF.

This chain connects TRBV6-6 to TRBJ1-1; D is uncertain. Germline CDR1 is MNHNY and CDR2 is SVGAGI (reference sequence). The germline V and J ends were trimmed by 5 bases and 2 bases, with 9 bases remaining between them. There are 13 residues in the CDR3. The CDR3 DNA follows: TGTGCCAGCAGTGATAATTCTAACACTGAAGCTTTCTTT. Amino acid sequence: CASSDNSNTEAFF.

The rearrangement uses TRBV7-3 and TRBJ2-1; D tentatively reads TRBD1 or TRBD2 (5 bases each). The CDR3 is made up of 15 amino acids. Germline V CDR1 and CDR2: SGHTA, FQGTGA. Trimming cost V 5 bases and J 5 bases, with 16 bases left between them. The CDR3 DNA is TGTGCCAGCAGCGCCCGCGAGTGGGGGAACAATGAGCAGTTCTTC. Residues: CASSAREWGNNEQFF.

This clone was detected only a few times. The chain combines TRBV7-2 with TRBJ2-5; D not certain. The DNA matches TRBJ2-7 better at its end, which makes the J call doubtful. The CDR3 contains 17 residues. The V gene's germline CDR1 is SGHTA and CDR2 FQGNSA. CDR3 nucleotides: TGTGCCAGCAGCATCCTACTTTGGGCTACGAAAGAGAACGAGCAGTACTTC. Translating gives CASSILLWATKENEQYF.

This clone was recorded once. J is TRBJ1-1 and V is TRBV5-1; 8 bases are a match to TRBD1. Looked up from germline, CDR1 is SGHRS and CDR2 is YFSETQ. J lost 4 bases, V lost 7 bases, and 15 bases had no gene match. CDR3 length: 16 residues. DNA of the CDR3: TGCGCCAGCGCGGACAGGGAGAGAGAAATGGGCACTGAAGCTTTCTTT. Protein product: CASADREREMGTEAFF. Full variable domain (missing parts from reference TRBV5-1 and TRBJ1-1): KAGVTQTPRYLIKTRGQQVTLSCSPISGHRSVSWYQQTPGQGLQFLFEYFSETQRNKGNFPGRFSGRQFSNSRSEMNVSTLELGDSALYLCASADREREMGTEAFFGQGTRLTVV.

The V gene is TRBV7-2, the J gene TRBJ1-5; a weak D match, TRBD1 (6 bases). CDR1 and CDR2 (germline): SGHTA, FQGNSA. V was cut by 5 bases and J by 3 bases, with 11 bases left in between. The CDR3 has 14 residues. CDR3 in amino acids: CASSPQGNNQPQHF. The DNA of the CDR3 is TGTGCCAGCAGCCCACAGGGAAACAATCAGCCCCAGCATTTT.

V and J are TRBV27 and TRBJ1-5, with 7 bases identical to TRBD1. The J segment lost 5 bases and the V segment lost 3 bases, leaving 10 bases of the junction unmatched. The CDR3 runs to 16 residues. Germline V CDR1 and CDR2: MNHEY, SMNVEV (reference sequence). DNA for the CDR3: TGTGCCAGCAGTTTCCGACAGGGAGGAGGCCATCAGCCCCAGCATTTT. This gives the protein CASSFRQGGGHQPQHF.

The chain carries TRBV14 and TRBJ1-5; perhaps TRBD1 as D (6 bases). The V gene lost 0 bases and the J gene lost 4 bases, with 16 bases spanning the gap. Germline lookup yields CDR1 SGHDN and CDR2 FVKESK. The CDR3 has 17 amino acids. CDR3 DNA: TGTGCCAGCAGCCAAGATACAGGGAACCCGACTAATCAGCCCCAGCATTTT. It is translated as CASSQDTGNPTNQPQHF.

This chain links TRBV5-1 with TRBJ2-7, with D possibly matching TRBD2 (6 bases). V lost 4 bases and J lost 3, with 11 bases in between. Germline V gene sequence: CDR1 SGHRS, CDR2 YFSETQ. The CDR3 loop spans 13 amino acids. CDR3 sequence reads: CASSEGRLYEQYF. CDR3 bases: TGCGCCAGCAGCGAGGGGAGGCTCTACGAGCAGTACTTC.

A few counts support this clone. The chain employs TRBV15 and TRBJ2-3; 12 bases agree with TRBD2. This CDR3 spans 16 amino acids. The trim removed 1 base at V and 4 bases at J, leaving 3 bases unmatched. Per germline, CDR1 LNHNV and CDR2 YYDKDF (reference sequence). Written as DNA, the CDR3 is TGTGCCACCAGCAGAGGACTAGCGGGAGTCGCAGATACGCAGTATTTT. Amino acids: CATSRGLAGVADTQYF.

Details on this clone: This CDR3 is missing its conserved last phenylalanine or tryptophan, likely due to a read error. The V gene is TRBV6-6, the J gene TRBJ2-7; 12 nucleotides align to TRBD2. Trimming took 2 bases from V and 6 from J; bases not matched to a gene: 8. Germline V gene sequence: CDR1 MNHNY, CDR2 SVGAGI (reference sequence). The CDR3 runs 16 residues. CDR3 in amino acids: CASSYRRTSGKSEQYL. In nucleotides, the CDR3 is TGTGCCAGCAGTTACCGACGGACTAGCGGGAAGTCCGAGCAGTACCTC.

The CDR3 nucleotides read TGTGCCAGCAGTTACCAGCCAGCTGAGTCCTACGAGCAGTACTTC. It encodes CASSYQPAESYEQYF. The chain recombines TRBV6-5 with TRBJ2-7; D is unclear. Germline V CDR1 and CDR2: MNHEY, SVGAGI. Trimming left V 2 bases short and J 1 base short, with 12 bases between. The CDR3 extends over 15 amino acids.

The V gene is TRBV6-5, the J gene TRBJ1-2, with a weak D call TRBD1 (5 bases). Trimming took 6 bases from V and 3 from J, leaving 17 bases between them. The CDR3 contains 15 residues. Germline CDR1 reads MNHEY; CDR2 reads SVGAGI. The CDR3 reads CASSRTGARDYGYTF. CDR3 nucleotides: TGTGCCAGCAGCCGTACCGGGGCTCGGGACTATGGCTACACCTTC.

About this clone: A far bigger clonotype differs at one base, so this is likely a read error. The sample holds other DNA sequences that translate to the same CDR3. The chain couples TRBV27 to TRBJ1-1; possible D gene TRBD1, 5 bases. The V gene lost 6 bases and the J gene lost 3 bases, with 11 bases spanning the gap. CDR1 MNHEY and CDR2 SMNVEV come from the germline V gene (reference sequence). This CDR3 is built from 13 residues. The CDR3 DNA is TGTGCCAGCAGCTTAAGCAGGGACACTGAAGCTTTCTTT. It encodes CASSLSRDTEAFF.

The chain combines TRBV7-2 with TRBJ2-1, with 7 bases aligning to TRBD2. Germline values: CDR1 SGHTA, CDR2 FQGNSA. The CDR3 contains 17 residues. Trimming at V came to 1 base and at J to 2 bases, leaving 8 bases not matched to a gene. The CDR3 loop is CASSLVWASGTYNEQFF. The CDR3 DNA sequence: TGTGCCAGCAGCTTAGTATGGGCTAGCGGAACCTACAATGAGCAGTTCTTC.

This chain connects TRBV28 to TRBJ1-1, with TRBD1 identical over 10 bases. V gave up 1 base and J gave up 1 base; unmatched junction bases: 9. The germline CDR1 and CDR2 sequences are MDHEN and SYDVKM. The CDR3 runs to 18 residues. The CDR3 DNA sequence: TGTGCCAGCAGTTTATCCTCACCGGGACAGGGGCAGAACACTGAAGCTTTCTTT. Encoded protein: CASSLSSPGQGQNTEAFF.